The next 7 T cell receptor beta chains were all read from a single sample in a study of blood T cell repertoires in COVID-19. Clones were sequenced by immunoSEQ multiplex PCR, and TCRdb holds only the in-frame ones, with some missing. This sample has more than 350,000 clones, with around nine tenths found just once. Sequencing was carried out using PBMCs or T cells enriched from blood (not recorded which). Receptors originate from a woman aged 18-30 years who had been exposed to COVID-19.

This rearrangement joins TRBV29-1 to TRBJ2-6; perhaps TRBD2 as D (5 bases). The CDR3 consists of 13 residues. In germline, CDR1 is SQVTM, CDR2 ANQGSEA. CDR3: CRILRAGANVLTF. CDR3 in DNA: TGCAGGATCCTGAGGGCTGGGGCCAACGTCCTGACTTTC. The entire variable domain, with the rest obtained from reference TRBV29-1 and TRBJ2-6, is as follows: SAVISQKPSRDICQRGTSLTIQCQVDSQVTMMFWYRQQPGQSLTLIATANQGSEATYESGFVIDKFPISRPNLTFSTLTVSNMSPEDSSIYLCRILRAGANVLTFGAGSRLTVL.

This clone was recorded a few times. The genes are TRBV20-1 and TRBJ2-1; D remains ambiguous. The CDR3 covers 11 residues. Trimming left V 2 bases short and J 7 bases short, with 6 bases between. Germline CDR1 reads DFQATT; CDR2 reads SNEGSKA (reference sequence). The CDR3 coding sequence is TGCAGTGCTAGAAAAACAAATGAGCAGTTCTTC. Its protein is CSARKTNEQFF.

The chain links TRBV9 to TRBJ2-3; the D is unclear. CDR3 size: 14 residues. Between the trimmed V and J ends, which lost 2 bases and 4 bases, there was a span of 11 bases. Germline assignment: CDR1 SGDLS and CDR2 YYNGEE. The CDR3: CASSVRLVSDTQYF. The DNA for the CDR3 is TGTGCCAGCAGCGTTCGGCTAGTTTCAGATACGCAGTATTTT.

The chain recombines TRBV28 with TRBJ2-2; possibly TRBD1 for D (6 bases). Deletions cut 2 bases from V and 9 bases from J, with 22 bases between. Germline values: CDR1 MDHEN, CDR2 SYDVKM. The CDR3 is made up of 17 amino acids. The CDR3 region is CASSLVGQGIYSWELFF. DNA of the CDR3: TGTGCCAGCAGTTTAGTAGGGCAGGGGATTTATTCCTGGGAGCTGTTTTTT. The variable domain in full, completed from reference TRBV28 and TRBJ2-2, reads DVKVTQSSRYLVKRTGEKVFLECVQDMDHENMFWYRQDPGLGLRLIYFSYDVKMKEKGDIPEGYSVSREKKERFSLILESASTNQTSMYLCASSLVGQGIYSWELFFGEGSRLTVL.

DNA for the CDR3: TGTGCCACCTTCCTAGGGGGCCGGAATGAAAAACTGTTTTTT. Translation: CATFLGGRNEKLFF. This chain joins TRBV28 and TRBJ1-4, with 7 bases aligning to TRBD1. The CDR3 covers 14 residues. Germline CDR1 reads MDHEN; CDR2 reads SYDVKM. With 10 bases clipped from V and 5 bases from J, the junction kept 10 bases outside the gene matches. The full variable domain, in which reference TRBV28 and TRBJ1-4 provide the parts outside the CDR3, is DVKVTQSSRYLVKRTGEKVFLECVQDMDHENMFWYRQDPGLGLRLIYFSYDVKMKEKGDIPEGYSVSREKKERFSLILESASTNQTSMYLCATFLGGRNEKLFFGSGTQLSVL.

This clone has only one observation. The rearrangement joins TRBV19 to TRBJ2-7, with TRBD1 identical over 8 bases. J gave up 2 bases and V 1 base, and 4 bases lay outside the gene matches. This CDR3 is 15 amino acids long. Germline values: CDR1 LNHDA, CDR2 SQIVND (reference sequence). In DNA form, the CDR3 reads TGTGCCAGTAGTATAGGACGGGACAGGCCCTACGAGCAGTACTTC. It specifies CASSIGRDRPYEQYF.

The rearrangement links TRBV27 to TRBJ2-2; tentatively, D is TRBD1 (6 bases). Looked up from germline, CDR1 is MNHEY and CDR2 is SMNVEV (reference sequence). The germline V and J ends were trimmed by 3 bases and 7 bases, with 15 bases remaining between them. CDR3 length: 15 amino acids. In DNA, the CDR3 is TGTGCCAGCAGTTTTTCTCAGGGGTCGGGCGGGGAGCTGTTTTTT. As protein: CASSFSQGSGGELFF.